Listed below are T cell receptor beta chains from one sample, sequenced in a study of read filtering for tumor transcriptome and immune sequencing. From the reads, TCRdb called clonotypes with MiXCR, one entry per CDR3 protein. The top ten hold 11% of the sample, which has about 130,000 distinct CDR3 sequences, 10% to 15% seen once. Sequenced: a population of CD138-negative cells sorted from bone marrow. These receptors all come from a donor aged 40 or older with multiple myeloma. The CDR3 runs from the conserved cysteine through the conserved F or W. The D gene is left open where the match is weak. For some rows the clone size is stated as once, few or many, or as a class when expanded; others skip it.

CASNRQGIVDTGELFF | TGTGCCAGCAACCGACAGGGGATAGTGGACACCGGGGAGCTGTTTTTT | many | TRBV6-5 | TRBD1 | TRBJ2-2
CASSADRSNQPQHF | TGTGCCAGCAGTGCAGACAGAAGCAATCAGCCCCAGCATTTT | NA | TRBV6-1 | NA | TRBJ1-5
CASRSPDRAYGYTF | TGTGCCAGCAGGAGCCCCGACAGGGCTTATGGCTACACCTTC | many | TRBV6-1 | TRBD1 | TRBJ1-2
CASSSTFDEQFF | TGTGCCAGCAGTTCTACTTTCGATGAGCAGTTCTTC | many | TRBV28 | NA | TRBJ2-1
CASSQDLDTGSSYEQYF | TGTGCCAGCAGCCAAGATTTGGATACCGGGAGCTCCTACGAGCAGTACTTC | many | TRBV4-2 | NA | TRBJ2-7
CASSFPGGRYEQYF | TGTGCCAGCAGCTTTCCGGGGGGCAGGTACGAGCAGTACTTC | many | TRBV7-9 | NA | TRBJ2-7
CASSRAGGGRASLTYNEQFF | TGTGCCAGCAGTCGCGCAGGGGGCGGGAGGGCCTCATTGACCTACAATGAGCAGTTCTTC | many | TRBV7-9 | NA | TRBJ2-1
CASRETQGMGGELFF | TGTGCCAGCAGAGAAACACAGGGTATGGGCGGGGAGCTGTTTTTT | many | TRBV2 | NA | TRBJ2-2
CASSPRLAGGRNEQFF | TGTGCCAGCAGCCCGCGACTAGCGGGAGGGCGCAATGAGCAGTTCTTC | many | TRBV7-2 | TRBD2 | TRBJ2-1
CSVQETAGYQHQHF | TGCAGCGTTCAAGAAACGGCAGGTTATCAGCACCAGCATTTT | NA | TRBV29-1 | NA | TRBJ1-5
CASSERFRGQPQHF | TGTGCCAGCAGTGAAAGGTTTCGGGGTCAGCCCCAGCATTTT | many | TRBV6-1 | NA | TRBJ1-5
CASSEGQNEQYF | TGTGCCAGCAGCGAAGGGCAAAACGAGCAGTACTTC | few | TRBV6-2/TRBV6-3 | NA | TRBJ2-7
CASSEDISYEQYF | TGTGCCAGCAGTGAGGACATTTCCTACGAGCAGTACTTC | many | TRBV6-6 | NA | TRBJ2-7
CAISLGTQQETQYF | TGTGCCATCAGTCTCGGGACGCAACAAGAGACCCAGTACTTC | many | TRBV10-3 | NA | TRBJ2-5
CASSAGMTGGTDEQFF | TGCGCCAGCAGCGCTGGAATGACGGGGGGTACGGATGAGCAGTTCTTC | many | TRBV5-1 | TRBD2 | TRBJ2-1
CAWSETWGRGTGELFF | TGTGCCTGGAGTGAGACGTGGGGTCGGGGCACCGGGGAGCTGTTTTTT | many | TRBV30 | NA | TRBJ2-2
CASSFGRTEAFF | TGTGCCAGCAGTTTTGGTCGCACTGAAGCTTTCTTT | many | TRBV12-3/TRBV12-4 | NA | TRBJ1-1
CASSLAAAEGELFF | TGCGCCAGCAGCTTGGCGGCGGCGGAGGGGGAGCTGTTTTTT | many | TRBV5-1 | NA | TRBJ2-2
CSVAAGMNTEAFF | TGCAGCGTTGCGGCAGGGATGAACACTGAAGCTTTCTTT | many | TRBV29-1 | NA | TRBJ1-1
CASSSRHDTEAFF | TGTGCCAGCTCATCCAGACACGACACTGAAGCTTTCTTT | many | TRBV18 | NA | TRBJ1-1
CASSRSGTESYEQYF | TGTGCCAGCAGCCGCTCCGGGACAGAATCCTACGAGCAGTACTTC | few | TRBV4-2 | TRBD1 | TRBJ2-7
CSARPLVLETQYF | TGCAGTGCTAGACCTTTAGTGCTTGAGACCCAGTACTTC | many | TRBV20-1 | NA | TRBJ2-5
CASSPGNSNQPQHF | TGTGCCAGCAGTCCCGGGAATAGCAATCAGCCCCAGCATTTT | many | TRBV6-1 | NA | TRBJ1-5
CASSQVSSTDTQYF | TGCGCCAGCAGCCAAGTATCTAGCACAGATACGCAGTATTTT | many | TRBV4-1 | NA | TRBJ2-3
CASSLGGSTDTQYF | TGTGCCAGCAGTTTGGGAGGGAGCACAGATACGCAGTATTTT | many | TRBV5-1 | TRBD2 | TRBJ2-3
CASSPSRGDGLSPQHF | TGTGCCAGCAGCCCTAGCAGGGGGGACGGCCTTAGTCCCCAGCATTTT | NA | TRBV7-8 | TRBD1 | TRBJ1-5
CASSLSLQGDQPQHF | TGTGCCAGCAGTTTATCTTTACAGGGAGATCAGCCCCAGCATTTT | many | TRBV27 | NA | TRBJ1-5
CASSLGDRAPREAFF | TGCGCCAGCAGCTTGGGGGACAGGGCCCCGCGTGAAGCTTTCTTT | many | TRBV5-1 | TRBD1 | TRBJ1-1
CASSQDSSTGELFF | TGTGCCAGCAGCCAGGACAGCTCCACCGGGGAGCTGTTTTTT | many | TRBV7-9 | NA | TRBJ2-2
CAISESGGQGAVGAFF | TGTGCCATCAGTGAGTCCGGCGGGCAGGGGGCTGTAGGAGCTTTCTTT | NA | TRBV10-3 | TRBD1 | TRBJ1-1
CASSWTSDTGELFF | TGTGCCAGCAGCTGGACTAGCGACACCGGGGAGCTGTTTTTT | many | TRBV2 | TRBD2 | TRBJ2-2
CASSQGQGIEAGELFF | TGCGCCAGCAGCCAGGGACAGGGGATCGAGGCCGGGGAGCTGTTTTTT | many | TRBV5-1 | TRBD1 | TRBJ2-2
CASSTRQGAYNEQFF | TGTGCCAGCAGCACCCGACAGGGGGCCTACAATGAGCAGTTCTTC | many | TRBV11-1 | TRBD1 | TRBJ2-1
CASSGQQETQYF | TGTGCCAGTAGTGGACAGCAAGAGACCCAGTACTTC | few | TRBV19 | NA | TRBJ2-5
CSAGQGGNTEAFF | TGCAGCGCCGGTCAAGGTGGGAACACTGAAGCTTTCTTT | many | TRBV29-1 | NA | TRBJ1-1
CASSRGGSGELFF | TGTGCCAGCAGCCGAGGGGGTTCCGGGGAGCTGTTTTTT | NA | TRBV11-2 | NA | TRBJ2-2
CASSLGPGLNTEAFF | TGTGCCAGCAGCTTAGGTCCAGGACTGAACACTGAAGCTTTCTTT | many | TRBV7-2 | NA | TRBJ1-1
CSAGPSTKTQYF | TGCAGTGCCGGACCCAGCACAAAGACCCAGTACTTC | NA | TRBV20-1 | NA | TRBJ2-5
CASSRLVQGQFF | TGTGCCAGCAGCCGCCTAGTCCAGGGGCAGTTCTTC | many | TRBV12-3/TRBV12-4 | NA | TRBJ2-1
CASSRGDGYTF | TGTGCCAGCAGTAGAGGGGATGGCTACACCTTC | many | TRBV2 | NA | TRBJ1-2
CAWRAGGGTEAFF | TGTGCCTGGAGAGCAGGGGGAGGTACTGAAGCTTTCTTT | many | TRBV30 | TRBD1 | TRBJ1-1
CSVEDQAAAETQYF | TGCAGCGTTGAAGACCAGGCCGCAGCGGAGACCCAGTACTTC | many | TRBV29-1 | NA | TRBJ2-5
CASSSSPGNPSYNEQFF | TGTGCCAGCTCATCCTCACCGGGGAACCCATCCTACAATGAGCAGTTCTTC | many | TRBV18 | NA | TRBJ2-1
CASSPEGDSTDTQYF | TGCGCCAGCAGCCCGGAAGGGGATAGCACAGATACGCAGTATTTT | few | TRBV5-1 | NA | TRBJ2-3
CASLSDRTLYNEQFF | TGTGCCAGCCTTTCGGACAGGACCCTCTACAATGAGCAGTTCTTC | many | TRBV5-6 | TRBD1 | TRBJ2-1
CASSQDKGTSGIDNEQFF | TGCGCCAGCAGCCAAGATAAAGGGACTAGCGGGATAGACAATGAGCAGTTCTTC | many | TRBV4-1 | TRBD2 | TRBJ2-1
CASSENGLVRETQYF | TGTGCCAGCAGTGAAAACGGGCTAGTAAGAGAGACCCAGTACTTC | many | TRBV2 | NA | TRBJ2-5
CASSLNPPRGGANVLTF | TGTGCCAGCAGCTTAAACCCCCCTAGAGGTGGGGCCAACGTCCTGACTTTC | NA | TRBV7-8 | NA | TRBJ2-6
CASSPGPRETQYF | TGTGCCAGTAGCCCCGGACCTAGGGAGACCCAGTACTTC | NA | TRBV19 | NA | TRBJ2-5
CASRGTSGRAYEQYF | TGTGCCAGCAGAGGGACTAGCGGGAGGGCCTACGAGCAGTACTTC | many | TRBV6-5 | TRBD2 | TRBJ2-7
CASSPRPRQETQYF | TGTGCCAGCAGCCCGAGGCCCAGGCAAGAGACCCAGTACTTC | few | TRBV4-2 | NA | TRBJ2-5
CASSLGTSGREQYF | TGTGCCAGCAGCTTGGGGACTAGCGGGAGAGAGCAGTACTTC | many | TRBV7-8 | TRBD2 | TRBJ2-7
CASSEVAGLIQYF | TGTGCCAGCAGCGAGGTAGCGGGCCTTATTCAGTACTTC | many | TRBV7-8 | TRBD2 | TRBJ2-4
CSVVLGGETQYF | TGCAGCGTTGTTCTGGGAGGAGAGACCCAGTACTTC | few | TRBV29-1 | NA | TRBJ2-5